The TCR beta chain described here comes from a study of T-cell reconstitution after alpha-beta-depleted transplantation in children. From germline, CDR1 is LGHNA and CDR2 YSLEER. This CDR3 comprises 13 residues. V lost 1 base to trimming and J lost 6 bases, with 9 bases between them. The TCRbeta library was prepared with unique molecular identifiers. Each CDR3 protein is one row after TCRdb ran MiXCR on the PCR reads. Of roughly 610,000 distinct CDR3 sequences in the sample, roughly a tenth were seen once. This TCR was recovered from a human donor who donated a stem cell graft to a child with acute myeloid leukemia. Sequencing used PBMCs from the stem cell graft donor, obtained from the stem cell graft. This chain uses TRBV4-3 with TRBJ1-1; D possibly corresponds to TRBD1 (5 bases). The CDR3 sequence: CASSQARGPEAFF. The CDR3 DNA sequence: TGCGCCAGCAGCCAAGCGAGGGGACCTGAAGCTTTCTTT.